Sequencing of this T cell receptor beta chain was carried out in a study of control samples from healthy donors and cancer patients. Germline V gene data show CDR1 as LNHDA and CDR2 as SQIVND (reference sequence). V lost 0 bases, J lost 4 bases, and 7 bases lay in between. CDR3 length: 13 amino acids. Data came from immunoSEQ multiplex PCR; TCRdb stores just in-frame clones and leaves some out. This table has 95,000 to 100,000 clones, around 89% appearing once. This clone was counted a single time. This clonotype was obtained from a man aged 30 to 45 in good health. The chain joins TRBV19 to TRBJ2-7; D gene uncertain. Sequencing used blood. The DNA of the CDR3 is TGTGCCAGTAGTATAGAGACGGCGTACGAGCAGTACTTC. Its protein is CASSIETAYEQYF.